Following are 15 T cell receptor beta chains from one sample sequenced in a study of CDR3 diversity in severe acne. TCRdb re-called the PCR reads with MiXCR, one entry per CDR3 protein. In the table there are fewer than 90,000 distinct CDR3 sequences, around 49% of which are singletons. The sequenced sample was blood. The receptors originated from a male donor in good health, without acne.

The V and J genes are TRBV7-6 and TRBJ2-1, with TRBD2 matching over 7 bases. This CDR3 is built from 15 residues. Per the germline V gene, CDR1 is SGHVS and CDR2 is FNYEAQ. The CDR3 loop is CAAAPRGGGMNEQFF. For the CDR3, the DNA is TGTGCAGCAGCTCCGAGGGGCGGGGGAATGAATGAGCAGTTCTTC.

In its sample, this clonotype was seen many times. The rearrangement uses TRBV28 and TRBJ1-1, with 8 positions matching TRBD1. V was pared by 3 bases and J by 5 bases, with 5 bases of the junction left unmatched. This CDR3 is built from 14 residues. Germline lookup yields CDR1 MDHEN and CDR2 SYDVKM. The CDR3 DNA is TGTGCCAGCAGTTTTAGCAGGGGGCTAACTGAAGCTTTCTTT. It encodes CASSFSRGLTEAFF.

This clonotype was detected ten times or more. The chain has TRBV19 and TRBJ2-7; D gene ambiguous. The germline V and J ends were trimmed by 8 bases and 6 bases, with 14 bases remaining between them. Germline V lookup: CDR1 LNHDA, CDR2 SQIVND (reference sequence). The CDR3 is 12 residues long. The CDR3 sequence: CASGPYAGEQYF. The CDR3 coding sequence is TGTGCCAGTGGCCCCTACGCTGGCGAGCAGTACTTC.

In its sample, this clonotype was seen a few times. The V call is TRBV29-1, the J call TRBJ1-1; 10 positions match TRBD1. Per germline, CDR1 SQVTM and CDR2 ANQGSEA. The CDR3 spans 11 residues. The junction had 3 bases not matched to a gene; V was cut back by 7 bases and J by 7 bases. CDR3 region: CSGGTGVEAFF. In DNA form, the CDR3 reads TGCAGCGGGGGGACAGGGGTTGAAGCTTTCTTT.

V is TRBV19 and J is TRBJ2-7; TRBD1 matches 8 bases. Germline loops: CDR1 LNHDA, CDR2 SQIVND (reference sequence). The trim removed 5 bases at V and 0 bases at J, leaving 6 bases unmatched. CDR3 size: 15 residues. CDR3 in DNA: TGTGCCAGTAGTCTGGGACAGGCGAGCTCCTACGAGCAGTACTTC. Translating it yields CASSLGQASSYEQYF. The complete variable domain, with remaining parts taken from reference TRBV19 and TRBJ2-7, reads DGGITQSPKYLFRKEGQNVTLSCEQNLNHDAMYWYRQDPGQGLRLIYYSQIVNDFQKGDIAEGYSVSREKKESFPLTVTSAQKNPTAFYLCASSLGQASSYEQYFGPGTRLTVT.

This clonotype showed up just a few times. The chain has TRBV15 and TRBJ1-2; D gene ambiguous. Per the germline V gene, CDR1 is LNHNV and CDR2 is YYDKDF (reference sequence). This CDR3 is built from 18 residues. V lost 1 base, J lost 0 bases, and 18 bases lay in between. The CDR3 nucleotides read TGTGCCACCAGCAGAGTGGCTATATTCTTATGTGCTAACTATGGCTACACCTTC. It encodes CATSRVAIFLCANYGYTF.

This clonotype has at least ten counts. The chain links TRBV6-5 to TRBJ1-1, with 9 bases that match TRBD1. This CDR3 is 14 amino acids long. Trimming removed 4 bases from V and 11 bases from J; junction bases left unmatched: 11. Looked up from germline, CDR1 is MNHEY and CDR2 is SVGAGI. CDR3 bases: TGTGCCAGCAGTTCACTCGGGACAGGGTTGGGGGCTTTCTTT. As protein: CASSSLGTGLGAFF.

The chain has TRBV5-4 and TRBJ2-7; 8 positions match TRBD1. CDR1 and CDR2 (germline): SGHNT, YYREEE (reference sequence). V was clipped by 2 bases and J by 4 bases; unmatched bases: 11. The CDR3 runs 16 residues. CDR3 coding DNA: TGTGCCAGCAGCTTTCTACCAGGGGGCGATGGGTACGAGCAGTACTTC. It is translated as CASSFLPGGDGYEQYF.

This clonotype has only a few counts. The chain employs TRBV5-1 and TRBJ1-1, with D unresolved. The CDR3 is 14 residues long. From germline, CDR1 is SGHRS and CDR2 YFSETQ. With 3 bases removed from V and 1 base from J, the gap between germline ends came to 10 bases. Here the CDR3 DNA reads TGCGCCAGCAGCTCAAGGGAACCGAACACTGAAGCTTTCTTT. It encodes CASSSREPNTEAFF.

The chain couples TRBV20-1 to TRBJ2-7, with 8 bases fitting TRBD1. V shed 6 bases, J shed 3 bases, and the junction held 22 bases outside the gene matches. The CDR3 has 18 amino acids. Germline loops: CDR1 DFQATT, CDR2 SNEGSKA (reference sequence). This chain's CDR3 is CSAPIGRQQGAKGYEQYF. CDR3 nucleotides: TGCAGTGCCCCAATTGGTCGCCAGCAGGGGGCGAAAGGCTACGAGCAGTACTTC.

Concerning this clonotype: A junction end diverges from the germline sequence, so it may reflect a read error. This sequence joins TRBV30 and TRBJ1-4; D perhaps matches TRBD1 (6 bases). Germline CDR1 is GTSNPN and CDR2 is SVGIG (reference sequence). CDR3 length equals 15 residues. The DNA of the CDR3 is TGTGCCTCGAGTCCTGGGGACAACAATAATGAAAAACTGTTTTTT. Its translation: CASSPGDNNNEKLFF.

V and J are TRBV20-1 and TRBJ2-7; 8 bases are shared with TRBD1. Germline lookup yields CDR1 DFQATT and CDR2 SNEGSKA (reference sequence). This CDR3 has 13 amino acids. Trimming took 0 bases from V and 6 from J; bases not matched to a gene: 4. In DNA form, the CDR3 reads TGCAGTGCTAGAGACAGGGGGCCTAGCGAGCAGTACTTC. Translated: CSARDRGPSEQYF.

This clonotype was detected many times. J is TRBJ1-5 and V is TRBV11-3, with D perhaps matching TRBD1 (5 bases). This CDR3 region has 14 residues. Trimming removed 3 bases at V and 6 bases at J, with 12 bases between. Germline lookup yields CDR1 SGHNT and CDR2 YENEEA. The DNA of the CDR3 is TGTGCCAGCAGCTTCGGAGGGGTTGGTCAGCCCCAGCATTTT. It yields the protein CASSFGGVGQPQHF. The full variable domain, in which reference TRBV11-3 and TRBJ1-5 provide the parts outside the CDR3, is EAGVVQSPRYKIIEKKQPVAFWCNPISGHNTLYWYLQNLGQGPELLIRYENEEAVDDSQLPKDRFSAERLKGVDSTLKIQPAELGDSAVYLCASSFGGVGQPQHFGDGTRLSIL.

This chain connects TRBV7-3 to TRBJ1-1; 9 bases are shared with TRBD1. The germline CDR1 and CDR2 sequences are SGHTA and FQGTGA. V lost 5 bases, J lost 5 bases, and 6 bases stayed unmatched. The CDR3 spans 14 residues. CDR3 DNA sequence: TGTGCCAGCAGCACTGGGACAGGGAGGACTGAAGCTTTCTTT. Translation gives CASSTGTGRTEAFF.

This clonotype appeared many times. The J gene is TRBJ2-5, the V gene TRBV7-2; D unclear. V gave up 4 bases and J gave up 5 bases, with 14 bases separating them. Germline assignment: CDR1 SGHTA and CDR2 FQGNSA. There are 14 residues in the CDR3. CDR3 in amino acids: CASSSRPMGETQYF. The CDR3 nucleotides read TGTGCCAGCAGCTCTCGGCCTATGGGGGAGACCCAGTACTTC. Together with reference TRBV7-2 and TRBJ2-5, the CDR3 gives the full variable domain: GAGVSQSPSNKVTEKGKDVELRCDPISGHTALYWYRQSLGQGLEFLIYFQGNSAPDKSGLPSDRFSAERTGGSVSTLTIQRTQQEDSAVYLCASSSRPMGETQYFGPGTRLLVL.